The rows below give T cell receptor beta chains drawn from one sample of a study of identical twins. TCRdb redid the calling of the 5' RACE reads with MiXCR, one entry per CDR3 protein. This table has more than 1.5 million distinct CDR3 sequences, less than 40% appearing once. Sequencing input: cord blood. The origin of the receptors is a newborn girl in good health. Each CDR3 is given with its conserved first and last residue. A D gene is named only where the DNA matches it firmly. The size of a clone is reported for some rows only, either as once, few or many, or as a class for expanded clones.

J: TRBJ2-7; D: TRBD1; size: NA; V: TRBV6-1; DNA: TGTGCCAGCTTAACCGGGACAGGGTGGCACGAGCAGTACTTC; CDR3: CASLTGTGWHEQYF
J: TRBJ2-7; D: NA; size: NA; V: TRBV12-3/TRBV12-4; DNA: TGTGCCAGCAGTTTAGCCTTGGGGCAGCGCAGCTCCTACGAGCAGTACTTC; CDR3: CASSLALGQRSSYEQYF
J: TRBJ2-3; D: NA; size: once; V: TRBV6-6; DNA: TGTGCCAGCAGTCGCCGGGACCTTTTCACAGATACGCAGTATTTT; CDR3: CASSRRDLFTDTQYF
J: TRBJ2-7; D: NA; size: NA; V: TRBV7-2; DNA: TGTGCCAGCAGCCCGATCGCGCTAGGGGAGAACGAGCAGTACTTC; CDR3: CASSPIALGENEQYF
J: TRBJ2-4; D: NA; size: NA; V: TRBV4-1; DNA: TGCGCCAGCAGCCAAGTACAGGGCATTCAGTACTTC; CDR3: CASSQVQGIQYF
J: TRBJ2-3; D: NA; size: few; V: TRBV10-3; DNA: TGTGCCATCAGCCCAGAAGGGTTTAGCACAGATACGCAGTATTTT; CDR3: CAISPEGFSTDTQYF
J: TRBJ1-3; D: NA; size: NA; V: TRBV10-3; DNA: TGTGCCATCAAGGGGGGAACAGGAGTCTCTGGAAACACCATATATTTT; CDR3: CAIKGGTGVSGNTIYF
J: TRBJ2-7; D: NA; size: NA; V: TRBV4-2; DNA: TGTGCCAGCAGCCAAGAAGGTTCGGGGGTCGGCTACGAGCAGTACTTC; CDR3: CASSQEGSGVGYEQYF
J: TRBJ1-1; D: TRBD1; size: NA; V: TRBV12-3/TRBV12-4; DNA: TGTGCCAGCAGTGGGGGGGGACAGGGGGGCACTGAAGCTTTCTTT; CDR3: CASSGGGQGGTEAFF
J: TRBJ1-2; D: TRBD1; size: few; V: TRBV7-9; DNA: TGTGCCAGCAGCTTCCGGGACAGGGGACTATTCCGGAATGGCTACACCTTC; CDR3: CASSFRDRGLFRNGYTF
J: TRBJ2-1; D: TRBD2; size: few; V: TRBV14; DNA: TGTGCCAGCAGCCAAGACTACCGGGGGGGTGAGCAGTTCTTC; CDR3: CASSQDYRGGEQFF
J: TRBJ1-4; D: NA; size: NA; V: TRBV29-1; DNA: TGCAGCGTTGTCGGTAATGAAAAACTGTTTTTT; CDR3: CSVVGNEKLFF
J: TRBJ1-4; D: NA; size: NA; V: TRBV29-1; DNA: TGCAGCGTTGGCGACACTAATGAAAAACTGTTTTTT; CDR3: CSVGDTNEKLFF
J: TRBJ2-5; D: NA; size: NA; V: TRBV4-2; DNA: TGTGCCAGCAGCCAAGATACCGGGCAAGAGACCCAGTACTTC; CDR3: CASSQDTGQETQYF
J: TRBJ2-1; D: TRBD2; size: NA; V: TRBV7-8; DNA: TGTGCCAGCAGCTTACCGCTAGCGGGACCCCGGGATGAGCAGTTCTTC; CDR3: CASSLPLAGPRDEQFF
J: TRBJ2-7; D: NA; size: many; V: TRBV27; DNA: TGTGCCAGCAGTGACAGGTTCTCCTCCTACGAGCAGTACTTC; CDR3: CASSDRFSSYEQYF
J: TRBJ1-2; D: NA; size: NA; V: TRBV27; DNA: TGTGCCAGCAGTCCACGGGGGGCCGATCAAAGAGGTGGCTACACCTTC; CDR3: CASSPRGADQRGGYTF
J: TRBJ2-4; D: NA; size: few; V: TRBV20-1; DNA: TGCAGTGCTAGAGAGACATCAAACATTCAGTACTTC; CDR3: CSARETSNIQYF
J: TRBJ2-5; D: TRBD1; size: NA; V: TRBV20-1; DNA: TGCAGTGCTAAGTGGACAGGGCCTTTACAAGAGACCCAGTACTTC; CDR3: CSAKWTGPLQETQYF
J: TRBJ2-7; D: NA; size: NA; V: TRBV20-1; DNA: TGCAGTGCGGAGGGGCTTCGCTGGGTACCCTCCTACGAGCAGTACTTC; CDR3: CSAEGLRWVPSYEQYF
J: TRBJ1-1; D: NA; size: few; V: TRBV5-1; DNA: TGCGCCAGCAGCGTAGCCGGGACAAAAATCGGAGCTTTCTTT; CDR3: CASSVAGTKIGAFF
J: TRBJ2-3; D: TRBD2; size: NA; V: TRBV20-1; DNA: TGCAGTGCTAGGGGACTAGCGGGGCGGAGGGATACGCAGTATTTT; CDR3: CSARGLAGRRDTQYF
J: TRBJ1-1; D: TRBD1; size: NA; V: TRBV12-3/TRBV12-4; DNA: TGTGCCAGCCGTGGGACAGCGGGAACTGAAGCTTTCTTT; CDR3: CASRGTAGTEAFF
J: TRBJ1-4; D: NA; size: once; V: TRBV20-1; DNA: TGCAGTGCTAGAAAGGGTTCTAATGAAAAACTGTTTTTT; CDR3: CSARKGSNEKLFF
J: TRBJ2-3; D: NA; size: NA; V: TRBV15; DNA: TGTGCCACCAGGCAAACGTCCCGGCCCTCTTACACAGATACGCAGTATTTT; CDR3: CATRQTSRPSYTDTQYF
J: TRBJ1-3; D: NA; size: NA; V: TRBV3-1; DNA: TGTGCCAGCAGCCAAGATCAGGGAAACACCATATATTTT; CDR3: CASSQDQGNTIYF
J: TRBJ1-5; D: TRBD1; size: NA; V: TRBV6-6; DNA: TGTGCCAGCAGTTACGGCAGGGGGGGCAATCAGCCCCAGCATTTT; CDR3: CASSYGRGGNQPQHF
J: TRBJ2-7; D: NA; size: NA; V: TRBV3-1; DNA: TGTGCCAGCAGCGAAAGAGGGACCCCCTACGAGCAGTACTTC; CDR3: CASSERGTPYEQYF
J: TRBJ2-1; D: NA; size: few; V: TRBV29-1; DNA: TGCAGCGCCCAGAGGTTTGATGAGCAGTTCTTC; CDR3: CSAQRFDEQFF
J: TRBJ1-1; D: NA; size: few; V: TRBV25-1; DNA: TGTGCCAGCAGTCCAAACCGAGGGGGGGCTGAAGCTTTCTTT; CDR3: CASSPNRGGAEAFF
J: TRBJ2-7; D: TRBD2; size: few; V: TRBV20-1; DNA: TGCAGTGCTAGAGATCCCCAGCGGGAGTACTACGAGCAGTACTTC; CDR3: CSARDPQREYYEQYF
J: TRBJ2-1; D: NA; size: few; V: TRBV14; DNA: TGTGCCAGCAGCCAAGCAGGAGACTCCTACAATGAGCAGTTCTTC; CDR3: CASSQAGDSYNEQFF
J: TRBJ1-2; D: TRBD1; size: few; V: TRBV29-1; DNA: TGCAGCGTTGAGGACAGGGAAGGGGGTGGCTACACCTTC; CDR3: CSVEDREGGGYTF
J: TRBJ2-7; D: NA; size: few; V: TRBV7-9; DNA: TGTTCCAGCAGTTCCCGATACGAGCAGTACTTC; CDR3: CSSSSRYEQYF
J: TRBJ1-4; D: NA; size: NA; V: TRBV25-1; DNA: TGTGCCAGCAGTGAATCGGGGGCAGGCGCCTTAAATGAAAAACTGTTTTTT; CDR3: CASSESGAGALNEKLFF
J: TRBJ2-5; D: TRBD2; size: few; V: TRBV9; DNA: TGTGCCAGCAGCGTAGGTACAGCGGGGCTCCAAGAGACCCAGTACTTC; CDR3: CASSVGTAGLQETQYF
J: TRBJ2-1; D: NA; size: many; V: TRBV12-5; DNA: TGTGCTAGTGGTTTAGGGGGTGCCTACAATGAGCAGTTCTTC; CDR3: CASGLGGAYNEQFF
J: TRBJ1-6; D: TRBD1; size: few; V: TRBV5-1; DNA: TGCGCCAGCAGCTTATGGACAGGCAATTCACCCCTCCACTTT; CDR3: CASSLWTGNSPLHF
J: TRBJ2-1; D: NA; size: few; V: TRBV11-2; DNA: TGTGCCAGCAGCTTGGATACGGCTTTGGATGAGCAGTTCTTC; CDR3: CASSLDTALDEQFF
J: TRBJ2-5; D: NA; size: NA; V: TRBV2; DNA: TGTGTCAGCAGCCTCGGACAGAACCAAGAGACCCAGTACTTC; CDR3: CVSSLGQNQETQYF
J: TRBJ2-7; D: TRBD2; size: few; V: TRBV28; DNA: TGTGCCAGCAGTTCCCGGGAGGTGACCTACGAGCAGTACTTC; CDR3: CASSSREVTYEQYF
J: TRBJ1-2; D: NA; size: NA; V: TRBV7-8; DNA: TGTGCCAGCAGCCCCCGGACGGCGGGTGGCTACACCTTC; CDR3: CASSPRTAGGYTF
J: TRBJ2-1; D: NA; size: NA; V: TRBV21-1; DNA: TGTGCCAGCAGCAAGACTAGCGGGATCCCCTATGAGCAGTTCTTC; CDR3: CASSKTSGIPYEQFF
J: TRBJ1-2; D: NA; size: NA; V: TRBV2; DNA: TGTGCCAGCACAGGTCGGGGAGGGTATGGCTACACCTTC; CDR3: CASTGRGGYGYTF
J: TRBJ2-2; D: NA; size: NA; V: TRBV24-1; DNA: TGTGCCACCAGTTCAGGGCACTTCTCTTCAAACACCGGGGAGCTGTTTTTT; CDR3: CATSSGHFSSNTGELFF
J: TRBJ2-3; D: NA; size: NA; V: TRBV12-3/TRBV12-4; DNA: TGTGCCAGCAAGCCCGACGGGCGACCTAGCACAGATACGCAGTATTTT; CDR3: CASKPDGRPSTDTQYF
J: TRBJ2-3; D: TRBD1; size: NA; V: TRBV3-1; DNA: TGTGCCAGCAGCCAGCCTGTGACAGGGAGCACAGATACGCAGTATTTT; CDR3: CASSQPVTGSTDTQYF
J: TRBJ2-7; D: TRBD1; size: NA; V: TRBV20-1; DNA: TGCAGTGCTAGTCGACCCAGGGACAGGGAAAATGAGCAGTACTTC; CDR3: CSASRPRDRENEQYF
J: TRBJ2-2; D: TRBD1; size: NA; V: TRBV11-1; DNA: TGTGCCAGCAGCCACTGGGACAGGGACGGGGAGCTGTTTTTT; CDR3: CASSHWDRDGELFF
J: TRBJ2-7; D: NA; size: NA; V: TRBV5-1; DNA: TGCGCCAGCAGCGTGGAGGGACAGAGGGGCCTGTACTTC; CDR3: CASSVEGQRGLYF
J: TRBJ1-1; D: TRBD1; size: NA; V: TRBV30; DNA: TGTGCCTGGAGTCCACAGGGGGCGAACACTGAAGCTTTCTTT; CDR3: CAWSPQGANTEAFF
J: TRBJ2-1; D: NA; size: NA; V: TRBV29-1; DNA: TGCAGCGTTCGCAGGGTTCACAATGAGCAGTTCTTC; CDR3: CSVRRVHNEQFF
J: TRBJ2-6; D: TRBD1; size: NA; V: TRBV5-1; DNA: TGCGCCAGCAGCTCAGGGGACAGATCGAACGTCCTGACTTTC; CDR3: CASSSGDRSNVLTF
J: TRBJ1-1; D: NA; size: NA; V: TRBV19; DNA: TGTGCCAGTGCCCCAATGCGGGGGATGAACACTGAAGCTTTCTTT; CDR3: CASAPMRGMNTEAFF
J: TRBJ2-1; D: TRBD2; size: few; V: TRBV14; DNA: TGTGCCAGCAAGGGGACTAGCGGGTTAAACAATGAGCAGTTCTTC; CDR3: CASKGTSGLNNEQFF